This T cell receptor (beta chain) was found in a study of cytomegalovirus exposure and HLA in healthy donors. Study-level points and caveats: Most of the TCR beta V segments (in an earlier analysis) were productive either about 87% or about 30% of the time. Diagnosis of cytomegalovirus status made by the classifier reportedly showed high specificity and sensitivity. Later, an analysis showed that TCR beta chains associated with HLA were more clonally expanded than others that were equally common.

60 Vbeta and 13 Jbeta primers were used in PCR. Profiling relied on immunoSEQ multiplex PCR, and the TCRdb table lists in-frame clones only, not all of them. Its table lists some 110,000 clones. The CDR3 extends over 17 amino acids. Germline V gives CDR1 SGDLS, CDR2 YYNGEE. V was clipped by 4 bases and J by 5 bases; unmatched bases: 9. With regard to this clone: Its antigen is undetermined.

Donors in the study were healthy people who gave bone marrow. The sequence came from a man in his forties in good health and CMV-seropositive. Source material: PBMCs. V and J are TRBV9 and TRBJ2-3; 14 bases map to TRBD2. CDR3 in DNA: TGTGCCAGCAGCTTATCGGGACTAGCGGGAGTGAGAGATACGCAGTATTTT. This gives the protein CASSLSGLAGVRDTQYF.